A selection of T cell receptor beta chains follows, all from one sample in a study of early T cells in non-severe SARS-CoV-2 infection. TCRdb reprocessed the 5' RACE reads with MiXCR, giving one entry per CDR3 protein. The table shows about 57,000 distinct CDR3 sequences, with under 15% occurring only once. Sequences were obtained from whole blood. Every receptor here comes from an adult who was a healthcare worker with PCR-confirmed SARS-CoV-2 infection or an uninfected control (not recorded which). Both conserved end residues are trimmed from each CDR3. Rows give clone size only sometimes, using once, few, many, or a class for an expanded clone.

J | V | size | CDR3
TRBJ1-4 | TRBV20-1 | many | SAPPGTGDEKLF
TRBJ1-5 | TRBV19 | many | ASSTRQKSNQPQH
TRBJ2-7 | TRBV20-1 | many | SATPWGSYEQY
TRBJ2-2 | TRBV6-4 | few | ASSVLSNTGELF
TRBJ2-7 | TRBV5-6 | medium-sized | ASSSRAPLPYEQY
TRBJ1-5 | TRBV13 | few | ASSRAVRLNQPQH
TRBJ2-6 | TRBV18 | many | ASWGSGANVLT
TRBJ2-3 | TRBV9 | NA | ASSVEQGGTDTQY
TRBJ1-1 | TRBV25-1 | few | ASSPPGRGLNTEAF
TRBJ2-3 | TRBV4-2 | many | ASVASGDTDTQY
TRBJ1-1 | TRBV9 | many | ASSVGPGGSEAF
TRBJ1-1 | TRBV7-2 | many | ASSPLRGTEAF
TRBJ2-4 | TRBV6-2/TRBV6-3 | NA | ASRPIRTGEAKNIQY
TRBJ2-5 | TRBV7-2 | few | ASSSTPWGETQY
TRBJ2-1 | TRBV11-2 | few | ASSTRTGASYNEQF
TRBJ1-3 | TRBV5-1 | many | ASSLESGNTIY
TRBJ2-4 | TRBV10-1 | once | PSRRMTLTKNIQY
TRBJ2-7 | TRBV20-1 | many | SARGWSTGGYEQY
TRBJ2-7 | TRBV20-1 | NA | SAEQGVESYEQY
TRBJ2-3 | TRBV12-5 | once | ASGLVRPDTQY
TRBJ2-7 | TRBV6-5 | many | ASSYPRRGQGIYEQY
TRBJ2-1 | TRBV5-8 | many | ASSPRYYEQF
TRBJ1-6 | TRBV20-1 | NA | SARGPYNSPLH
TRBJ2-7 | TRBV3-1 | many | ASSPPRGGASEQY
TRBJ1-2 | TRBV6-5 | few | ASSYLDSPGYT
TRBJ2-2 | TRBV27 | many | ASSYRQSTGELF
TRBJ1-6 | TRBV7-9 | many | ASSFGGQSNSPLH
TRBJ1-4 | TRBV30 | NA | AWRPRTPTNEKLF
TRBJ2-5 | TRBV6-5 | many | ASSYVGVSQETQY
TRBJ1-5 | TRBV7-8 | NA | ASRMGNQPQH
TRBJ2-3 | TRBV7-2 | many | ASSSNETGGSTDTQY
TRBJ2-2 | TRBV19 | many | ASRAGGPDTGELF
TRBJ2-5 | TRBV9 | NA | ASSYLTGYQETQY
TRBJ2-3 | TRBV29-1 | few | SVGTGGGTDTQY
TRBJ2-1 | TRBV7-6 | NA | ASSLSGAYNEQF